Detailed here is one T cell receptor (beta chain). This specimen belongs to a study of blood T cells in healthy people across ages. The authors ran a second PCR of about 7 to 11 cycles using a sample-barcoded 5' primer and a J-beta primer mix. TCRdb reanalysed the 5' RACE reads using MiXCR and keeps one entry per CDR3 protein. The data contain about 1.8 million distinct CDR3 sequences, just under 50% of them singletons. Sequenced material: blood. This clonotype was sampled from a woman between 40 and 50 years old in good health.

DNA for the CDR3: TGTGCCAGCAGCGTAGCGATAGCGTCAGATACGCAGTATTTT. The encoded protein is CASSVAIASDTQYF. The rearrangement joins TRBV9 to TRBJ2-3, with D possibly matching TRBD2 (5 bases). The CDR3 is made up of 14 amino acids. Looked up from germline, CDR1 is SGDLS and CDR2 is YYNGEE. Trimming left V 0 bases short and J 4 bases short, with 9 bases between.